This passage covers 5 T cell receptor beta chains from one sample sequenced in a study of blood T cells in healthy people across ages. Primed by a sample-barcoded 5' primer and a J-beta primer mix, a second PCR proceeded for roughly 6 to 12 cycles. From the 5' RACE reads, TCRdb called clonotypes with MiXCR, one entry per CDR3 protein. The sample gives 870,000 or so distinct CDR3 sequences, about 30% of which show up once; roughly 17% is in the top ten. The material sequenced was blood. The receptor set was obtained from a woman older than 75 in good health.

Only a few counts were recorded for this clonotype. The chain is built from TRBV7-2 and TRBJ2-2; 11 bases agree with TRBD2. V gave up 1 base and J gave up 6 bases; unmatched junction bases: 4. CDR3 length: 16 amino acids. In germline, CDR1 is SGHTA, CDR2 FQGNSA. In nucleotides, the CDR3 is TGTGCCAGCAGCTTAGTAGCGGGGGGGATCGCCGGGGAGCTGTTTTTT. This sequence encodes CASSLVAGGIAGELFF. The entire variable domain, with the rest obtained from reference TRBV7-2 and TRBJ2-2, is as follows: GAGVSQSPSNKVTEKGKDVELRCDPISGHTALYWYRQSLGQGLEFLIYFQGNSAPDKSGLPSDRFSAERTGGSVSTLTIQRTQQEDSAVYLCASSLVAGGIAGELFFGEGSRLTVL.

V is TRBV15 and J is TRBJ2-7, with 8 bases fitting TRBD1. The junction had 7 bases not matched to a gene; V was cut back by 1 base and J by 5 bases. The CDR3 has 15 amino acids. Germline lookup yields CDR1 LNHNV and CDR2 YYDKDF (reference sequence). The DNA for the CDR3 is TGTGCCACCAGCAGAGCTCCGGACAGGGCGAACGAGCAGTACTTC. This sequence encodes CATSRAPDRANEQYF.

This clonotype appeared many times. CDR3 in amino acids: CSARDAGTGSSYEQYF. DNA of the CDR3: TGCAGTGCTAGAGACGCCGGGACAGGGAGCTCCTACGAGCAGTACTTC. This chain connects TRBV20-1 to TRBJ2-7; TRBD1 matches at 9 bases. The germline V gene has CDR1 DFQATT and CDR2 SNEGSKA (reference sequence). The CDR3 has 16 amino acids. Trimming at V came to 0 bases and at J to 0 bases, leaving 6 bases not matched to a gene.

This clonotype was counted many times. This rearrangement joins TRBV12-3 or TRBV12-4 to TRBJ2-1; TRBD2 agrees at 8 bases. The V gene end was trimmed by 7 bases and the J gene end by 5 bases; junction bases not matched to a gene: 10. There are 15 residues in the CDR3. The DNA for the CDR3 is TGTGCCAGCACCCCCACGGGGGGGCCCCACAATGAGCAGTTCTTC. Amino acid sequence: CASTPTGGPHNEQFF.

This clonotype was seen repeatedly, ten times or more. The chain uses TRBV29-1 and TRBJ1-1; 8 bases are shared with TRBD1. The germline CDR1 and CDR2 sequences are SQVTM and ANQGSEA. The trim removed 7 bases at V and 4 bases at J, leaving 11 bases unmatched. The CDR3 length is 14 residues. CDR3 nucleotide sequence: TGCAGCGGTGACACAGGGGGAAGGCGCACTGAAGCTTTCTTT. Its protein product is CSGDTGGRRTEAFF.